This TCR beta chain originates from a study of shared clonotypes between healthy human individuals (dated by TCRdb to 2018 to 2021). General notes on the study: A couple of women and a few men aged 18 to 49 years were included in the cohort. To increase sequencing depth and limit assay-specific biases, different laboratories used diverse techniques to prepare libraries and sequence TCR repertoires. Each donor's leukapheresis produced roughly between roughly 0.85 and 10 billion PBMCs. To estimate repertoire size and how much clonotype sharing occurs between individuals, the study deeply sequenced the blood TCR repertoires of several healthy adults. Per donor, three plates each were used for CD4 naive and CD4 memory, two for CD8 naive, and one for CD8 memory. Findings and caveats that apply to the study as a whole: Based on pairwise subsampling, the degree of clonotype sharing among donors was expected to be affected by sequencing depth. Incomplete sequencing was indicated by rarefaction of sorted-subset datasets, despite the large sequencing depth. Across a handful of donors, about 5% of naive CD4, 3% to 3.5% of naive CD8, around 2.1% of memory CD4, and approximately 0.4% of memory CD8 clonotypes were shared. The genetic and exposure-history diversity represented was limited by the small number of donors. Estimated clonotype richness was generally larger for naive than for memory subsets. Compared with non-shared clonotypes, clonotypes shared by all four sorted-subset donors had higher generation probabilities. Sampling was restricted to blood, and TCR repertoires in tissue are likely to differ from TCR repertoires in blood.

A word on this clone: No cognate antigen has been identified for it. Nothing much larger sits one base from this clone, and base qualities are not available.

The donors were healthy, HIV-negative adults with no recently reported acute infections or vaccinations. Every donor was a Caucasian adult residing in Nashville, Tennessee, USA. CD4+ T cells were enriched by magnetic negative selection, after which naive cells were positively selected on CD45RA and the negative fraction was taken as the memory subset. Blood was obtained by leukapheresis, after which PBMCs were separated by Ficoll-Histopaque density gradient centrifugation and cryopreserved in liquid nitrogen vapor phase. Purity and quantity of every magnetically sorted T cell population were checked by analytical flow cytometry. From each sorted fraction, genomic DNA was isolated and quantified by UV absorbance on a Nanodrop 2000c. Using the deep immunoSEQ assay, TCR CDR3 regions were amplified from genomic DNA by multiplex PCR. Extracted genomic DNA from each cell subset was spread evenly across all wells of several immunoSEQ 96-well plates, with each plate serving as a replicate. For sorted subsets, about 210 ng of genomic DNA, equivalent to some 33,000 T cell genomes, went into each replicate PCR. Purified libraries were quantified with a Qubit 3.0 fluorometer, sized on a Bioanalyzer 2100, and re-quantified with the KAPA Library Quantification kit. Each immunoSEQ 96-well plate was sequenced on its own single-read 150-cycle Illumina NextSeq 550 flow cell. In the original analysis: Because only junctional sequences without quality scores were contained in the immunoSEQ output, filtering matching that applied to full-length reads could not be performed. To assign V/J genes and CDR3, sequences were annotated against IMGT germline references using PyIR, a Python wrapper for IgBLAST v1.9. Any read was removed if the V/J assignment was weak (E-value above 1e-6), the CDR3 was missing, or the read contained stop codons, out-of-frame junctions, or ambiguous translated residues. V3J clonotypes were defined as sequences sharing the same inferred V gene, J gene, and CDR3 amino acid sequence. To compute the percentage overlap between repertoires, the number of shared unique clonotypes was divided by the size of the smaller repertoire. Repertoire richness was assessed with RTK rarefaction, the Chao1 estimator, and Recon v2.1 estimates of unobserved clonotypes. For all TCRbeta clonotypes obtained by the gDNA method from a handful of donors, generation probabilities were computed with OLGA. The source is immuneACCESS, and TCRdb retained only in-frame sequences with V and J called. Part of the clones is not carried over; for the studies checked, unresolved V genes explain less than half of this, and the remainder is unexplained. Clonal size and the V and J genes are those of that table, whereas D and trimming came from the DNA. Present in this sample are some 2.3 million clones, roughly 93% of which were seen just once. The top ten clonotypes cover 0.35% to 0.45% of the sample.

The clonotype was recovered from a man aged 18 to 30 in good health. Some clones in this sample may be carry-over from other donors' samples. Sequencing was performed on naive CD4+ T cells from PBMCs. In the paper's terms, the cell subset or site label means: CD45RA+ positively selected.

The sequenced DNA is TGTGCCAGCAGCCCAACTCGGACAGGGGTTAATGAAAAACTGTTTTTT. This sequence encodes CASSPTRTGVNEKLFF. This receptor chain uses TRBV7-9 and TRBJ1-4, with 9 bases matching TRBD1. Relative to germline, V is missing 5 bases and J is missing 4 bases, with 8 bases of the junction outside any gene match. The cysteine opens and the phenylalanine closes a CDR3 of 16 amino acids. The kept DNA is CDR3 alone, 48 bases in frame from the first base. The germline V gene (reference sequence) specifies SEHNR as CDR1 and FQNEAQ as CDR2.